These T cell receptor beta chains were read from a single sample in a study of cytomegalovirus exposure and HLA in healthy donors. Clones were read by immunoSEQ multiplex PCR, and TCRdb kept only the in-frame ones, dropping some. The table has about 120,000 clones, 9% to 10% seen once. Sequenced: PBMCs. The receptors were gathered from a man aged 25 to 45 in good health and CMV-seronegative. The CDR3 runs from the conserved cysteine through the conserved F or W. D genes are given only for firm matches. Clone size, where shown, is once, few, many, or a class for clones that have expanded.

TRBD2	TRBV5-1	-	TRBJ2-1	CASSLVAGGAYEQFF	TGCGCCAGCAGCTTGGTAGCGGGGGGGGCTTATGAGCAGTTCTTC
TRBD2	TRBV10-2	-	TRBJ2-2	CASSVRLAGGSGELFF	TGCGCCAGCAGTGTCCGTCTAGCGGGAGGTTCCGGGGAGCTGTTTTTT
-	TRBV19	-	TRBJ1-1	CARHPPDHRANTEAFF	TGTGCCAGACACCCCCCAGACCACAGGGCGAACACTGAAGCTTTCTTT
-	TRBV19	few	TRBJ2-3	CASSPASTDTQYF	TGTGCCAGTAGTCCAGCGTCCACAGATACGCAGTATTTT
-	TRBV27	-	TRBJ1-2	CASSLSGGGYGYTF	TGTGCCAGCAGTTTATCAGGCGGCGGCTATGGCTACACCTTC
-	TRBV10-3	few	TRBJ1-5	CAISSGLGQPQHF	TGTGCCATCAGTTCAGGGTTGGGTCAGCCCCAGCATTTT
TRBD1	TRBV27	-	TRBJ2-7	CASTPDRLAWGYEQYF	TGTGCCAGCACTCCGGACAGGCTAGCTTGGGGGTACGAGCAGTACTTC
TRBD2	TRBV5-1	-	TRBJ2-3	CASSMTSGRALGTDTQYF	TGCGCCAGCAGCATGACTAGCGGGAGGGCCCTCGGGACAGATACGCAGTATTTT
-	TRBV5-1	-	TRBJ2-3	CASSSRTSTDTQYF	TGCGCCAGCAGCTCCCGGACTAGCACAGATACGCAGTATTTT
-	TRBV4-3	-	TRBJ2-1	CASSQDLANEQFF	TGCGCCAGCAGCCAAGATCTGGCCAATGAGCAGTTCTTC
-	TRBV7-9	few	TRBJ2-7	CASSLPNGQPGSYEQYF	TGTGCCAGCAGCTTACCTAACGGACAGCCGGGTTCCTACGAGCAGTACTTC
TRBD2	TRBV27	-	TRBJ2-1	CASSAHLAGSYNEQFF	TGTGCCAGCAGTGCCCACCTAGCGGGGTCCTACAATGAGCAGTTCTTC
-	TRBV4-3	few	TRBJ2-4	CASSQDLTSSAKNIQYF	TGCGCCAGCAGCCAAGATCTGACATCCTCAGCCAAAAACATTCAGTACTTC
-	TRBV7-2	few	TRBJ1-2	CASTREQSNYGYTF	TGTGCCAGCACCCGGGAGCAATCCAACTATGGCTACACCTTC
TRBD1	TRBV5-4	-	TRBJ2-6	CASSPTGAGANVLTF	TGTGCCAGCAGCCCCACAGGGGCTGGGGCCAACGTCCTGACTTTC
-	TRBV5-4	-	TRBJ2-2	CASSQLVPVRELFF	TGTGCCAGCAGCCAACTAGTCCCAGTTCGAGAGCTGTTTTTT
-	TRBV9	few	TRBJ2-1	CASSVGREQFF	TGTGCCAGCAGCGTAGGCAGGGAGCAGTTCTTC
-	TRBV19	few	TRBJ1-1	CASSPDKRTEAFF	TGTGCCAGTAGTCCCGACAAAAGGACTGAAGCTTTCTTT
-	TRBV19	-	TRBJ1-5	CASSILGRGSNQPQHF	TGTGCCAGTAGTATACTTGGTCGGGGTAGCAATCAGCCCCAGCATTTT
-	TRBV6-5	-	TRBJ1-2	CASSYVSGANYGYTF	TGTGCCAGCAGTTATGTTTCGGGTGCCAACTATGGCTACACCTTC
-	TRBV19	-	TRBJ2-6	CASRPSTGSGSTKPYSGANVLTF	TGTGCCAGTAGACCCTCAACAGGGTCGGGGTCGACGAAGCCCTACTCTGGGGCCAACGTCCTGACTTTC
-	TRBV29-1	few	TRBJ2-3	CSVEEGPDTQYF	TGCAGCGTTGAAGAGGGGCCGGATACGCAGTATTTT
TRBD1	TRBV5-1	few	TRBJ2-7	CASSPGTGVYEQYF	TGCGCCAGCAGCCCGGGGACAGGGGTCTACGAGCAGTACTTC
-	TRBV5-1	few	TRBJ1-4	CASSSAVATNEKLFF	TGCGCCAGCAGCTCGGCGGTGGCTACTAATGAAAAACTGTTTTTT
-	TRBV10-3	few	TRBJ2-7	CAIRDSYEQYF	TGTGCCATCAGGGACAGCTACGAGCAGTACTTC
-	TRBV2	-	TRBJ2-7	CASSLDRGEQYF	TGTGCCAGCAGCCTTGATCGGGGCGAGCAGTACTTC
TRBD2	TRBV6-5	-	TRBJ2-3	CASSSPAGGRDTQYF	TGTGCCAGCAGTTCCCCAGCGGGGGGGCGGGATACGCAGTATTTT
-	TRBV19	few	TRBJ1-5	CASTLLDNPGTHYSNQPQHF	TGTGCCAGTACCCTACTAGATAATCCCGGGACACATTATAGCAATCAGCCCCAGCATTTT
TRBD1	TRBV18	few	TRBJ2-1	CASSPRDSHNEQFF	TGTGCCAGCTCACCACGGGACAGCCACAATGAGCAGTTCTTC
-	TRBV12-5	few	TRBJ2-5	CASARDQETQYF	TGTGCTAGTGCCCGGGACCAAGAGACCCAGTACTTC
-	TRBV2	-	TRBJ2-4	CASSEQGTNIQYF	TGTGCCAGCAGTGAACAGGGTACCAACATTCAGTACTTC
TRBD2	TRBV13	-	TRBJ2-1	CASSSKRGSSYNEQFF	TGTGCCAGCAGCTCGAAGCGGGGCAGCTCCTACAATGAGCAGTTCTTC
-	TRBV9	few	TRBJ2-5	CASSPGETQYF	TGTGCCAGCAGCCCAGGAGAGACCCAGTACTTC
TRBD1	TRBV6-5	-	TRBJ2-2	CASKGQGAVTGELFF	TGTGCCAGCAAGGGACAGGGGGCTGTAACCGGGGAGCTGTTTTTT
TRBD2	TRBV15	-	TRBJ2-7	CATSRENSGVYEQYF	TGTGCCACCAGCAGAGAGAATAGCGGGGTATACGAGCAGTACTTC
-	TRBV6-1	-	TRBJ1-1	CASSNLGQLNTEAFF	TGTGCCAGCAGTAATCTTGGGCAGTTGAACACTGAAGCTTTCTTT
-	TRBV30	-	TRBJ2-4	CAWRPEGNIQYF	TGTGCCTGGAGGCCAGAGGGAAACATTCAGTACTTC
-	TRBV4-2	-	TRBJ2-1	CASSHPPSASSYNEQFF	TGTGCCAGCAGCCATCCTCCTAGCGCTAGCTCCTACAATGAGCAGTTCTTC
-	TRBV30	-	TRBJ2-2	CAWSVNAPGELFF	TGTGCCTGGAGTGTTAATGCGCCCGGGGAGCTGTTTTTT
-	TRBV6-5	-	TRBJ1-2	CASRMGHIYGYTF	TGTGCCAGCAGGATGGGACATATCTATGGCTACACCTTC
TRBD1	TRBV7-6	-	TRBJ2-7	CASSSGTGGWYEQYF	TGTGCCAGCAGCTCCGGAACAGGGGGCTGGTACGAGCAGTACTTC
-	TRBV9	few	TRBJ2-3	CASSTHRVGTDTQYF	TGTGCCAGCAGCACTCACAGGGTAGGCACAGATACGCAGTATTTT
TRBD1	TRBV4-3	few	TRBJ1-6	CASSPNPGTGVGSPLHF	TGCGCCAGCAGCCCCAATCCCGGGACAGGGGTCGGCTCACCCCTCCACTTT
-	TRBV5-1	few	TRBJ2-5	CASSLGAGYQETQYF	TGCGCCAGCAGCTTGGGGGCAGGATACCAAGAGACCCAGTACTTC
TRBD2	TRBV2	-	TRBJ2-3	CASSYGTSGTDTQYF	TGTGCCAGCAGTTACGGGACTAGCGGCACAGATACGCAGTATTTT